This T cell receptor (beta chain) stems from a study of OX40 agonist ivuxolimab in advanced cancers. Trimming shortened V by 4 bases and J by 3 bases, and 19 bases separated the two germline ends. CDR3 length equals 17 residues. The repertoire was sequenced with immunoSEQ multiplex PCR; TCRdb's copy has only in-frame clones and lacks some. In the table there are 100,000 or so clones, roughly 88% of which are singletons. Sequenced material: CD4+ or CD8+ T cells sorted from blood, taken in a trial of the OX40 agonist ivuxolimab. The chain carries TRBV23-1 and TRBJ1-3; D is perhaps TRBD1 (5 bases). TRBV23-1 is an ORF, and what it does is uncertain. This clonotype was sampled from an adult with an advanced solid tumor such as melanoma, head and neck, liver or kidney cancer. The CDR3 region is CASSRPDRPSLGNTIYF. CDR3 nucleotide sequence: TGCGCCAGCAGTCGACCCGACAGACCTTCTCTTGGAAACACCATATATTTT.